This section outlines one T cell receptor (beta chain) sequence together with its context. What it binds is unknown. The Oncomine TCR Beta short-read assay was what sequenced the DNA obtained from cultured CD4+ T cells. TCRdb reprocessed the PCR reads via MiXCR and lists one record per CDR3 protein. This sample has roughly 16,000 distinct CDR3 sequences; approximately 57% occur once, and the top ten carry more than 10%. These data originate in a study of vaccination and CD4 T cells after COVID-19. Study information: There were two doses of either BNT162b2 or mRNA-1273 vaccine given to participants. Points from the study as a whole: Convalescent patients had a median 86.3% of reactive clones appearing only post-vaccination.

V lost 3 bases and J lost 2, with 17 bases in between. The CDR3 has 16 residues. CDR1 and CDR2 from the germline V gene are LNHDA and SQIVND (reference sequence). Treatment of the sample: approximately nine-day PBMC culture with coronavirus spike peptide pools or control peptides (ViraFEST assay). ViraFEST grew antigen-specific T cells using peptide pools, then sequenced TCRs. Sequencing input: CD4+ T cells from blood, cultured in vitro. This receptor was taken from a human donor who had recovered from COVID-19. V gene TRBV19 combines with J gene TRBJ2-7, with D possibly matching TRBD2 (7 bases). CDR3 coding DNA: TGTGCCAGTAGTATTCTCTCCGCGGGGGACACCTACGAGCAGTACTTC. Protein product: CASSILSAGDTYEQYF.